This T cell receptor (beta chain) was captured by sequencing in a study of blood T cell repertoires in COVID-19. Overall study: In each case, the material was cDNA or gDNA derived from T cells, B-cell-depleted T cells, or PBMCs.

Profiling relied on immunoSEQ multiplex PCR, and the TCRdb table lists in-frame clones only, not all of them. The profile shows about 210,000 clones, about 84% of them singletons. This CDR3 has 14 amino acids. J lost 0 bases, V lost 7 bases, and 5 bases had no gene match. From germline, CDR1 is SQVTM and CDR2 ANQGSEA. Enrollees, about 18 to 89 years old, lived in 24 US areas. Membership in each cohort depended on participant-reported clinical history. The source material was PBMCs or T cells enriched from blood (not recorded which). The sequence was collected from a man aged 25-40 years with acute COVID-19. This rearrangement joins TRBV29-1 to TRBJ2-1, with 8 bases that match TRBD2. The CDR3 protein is CSAGGAGSYNEQFF. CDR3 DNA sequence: TGCAGCGCCGGGGGGGCTGGCTCCTACAATGAGCAGTTCTTC.